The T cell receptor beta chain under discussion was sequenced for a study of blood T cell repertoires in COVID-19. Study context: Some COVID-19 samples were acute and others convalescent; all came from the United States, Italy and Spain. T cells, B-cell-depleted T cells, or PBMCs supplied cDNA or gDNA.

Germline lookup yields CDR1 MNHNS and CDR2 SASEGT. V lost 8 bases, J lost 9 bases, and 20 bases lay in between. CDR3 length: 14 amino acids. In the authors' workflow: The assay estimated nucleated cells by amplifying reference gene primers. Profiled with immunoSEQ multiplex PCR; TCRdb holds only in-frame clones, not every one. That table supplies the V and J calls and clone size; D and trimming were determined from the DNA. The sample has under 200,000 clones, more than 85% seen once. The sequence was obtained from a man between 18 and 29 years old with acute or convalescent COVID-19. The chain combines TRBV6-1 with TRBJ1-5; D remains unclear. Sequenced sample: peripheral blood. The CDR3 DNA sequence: TGTGCCAGCGGTCAGTGGACCGTTGAGGGGCCCCAGCATTTT. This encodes CASGQWTVEGPQHF.